This passage covers 5 T cell receptor beta chains from one sample sequenced in a study of blood T cell repertoires in COVID-19. Sequenced by immunoSEQ multiplex PCR; TCRdb stores in-frame clones only, minus some. The table records fewer than 100,000 clones, approximately 87% of them present only once. Sequences were obtained from peripheral blood. These receptors were taken from a man older than 75 in a cohort sampled during active COVID-19.

The chain couples TRBV6-5 to TRBJ2-1; D not resolved. V was trimmed by 7 bases and J by 2 bases, leaving 15 bases between them. Germline assignment: CDR1 MNHEY and CDR2 SVGAGI. The CDR3 totals 15 residues. The CDR3 region is CASTYALSPYNEQFF. In nucleotides, the CDR3 is TGTGCCAGCACCTACGCGCTATCCCCCTACAATGAGCAGTTCTTC.

The V gene is TRBV7-2, the J gene TRBJ1-1, with D possibly TRBD1 on 6 matching bases. Germline V gives CDR1 SGHTA, CDR2 FQGNSA. The V end was cut by 4 bases, the J end by 5 bases, with 17 bases between. The CDR3 extends over 15 amino acids. The CDR3 DNA reads as TGTGCCAGCAGCTGGACGACAGGTTGGGGGACTGAAGCTTTCTTT. This encodes CASSWTTGWGTEAFF.

The CDR3 here is CASSLGQRTEAFF. The CDR3 DNA sequence: TGTGCCAGCAGTTTAGGTCAGCGCACTGAAGCTTTCTTT. This chain connects TRBV27 to TRBJ1-1; no clear D. V gave up 2 bases and J gave up 4 bases, with 8 bases separating them. The CDR3 is 13 amino acids. Germline assignment: CDR1 MNHEY and CDR2 SMNVEV (reference sequence).

This rearrangement joins TRBV6-5 to TRBJ1-6, with TRBD1 as a possible D gene (6 bases). The CDR3 is made up of 15 amino acids. Germline CDR1 reads MNHEY; CDR2 reads SVGAGI. V lost 6 bases and J lost 0, with 9 bases in between. This chain's CDR3 is CASRDRSSYNSPLHF. CDR3 nucleotide sequence: TGTGCCAGCAGGGACAGAAGCTCCTATAATTCACCCCTCCACTTT.

J is TRBJ2-7 and V is TRBV18; 7 positions match TRBD2. The length of the CDR3 is 14 residues. Germline assignment: CDR1 KGHSH and CDR2 LQKENI. The J segment lost 5 bases and the V segment lost 2 bases, leaving 6 bases of the junction unmatched. The CDR3 coding sequence is TGTGCCAGCTCACCAGGGGCAGGGACTAACGAGCAGTACGTC. Encoded protein: CASSPGAGTNEQYV.